These 16 T cell receptor beta chains came from one sample sequenced in a study of cytomegalovirus exposure and HLA in healthy donors. Researchers ran the PCR with 60 Vbeta and 13 Jbeta primers. TCRdb keeps only in-frame clones here, not all; method: immunoSEQ multiplex PCR. This repertoire includes 35,000 to 50,000 clones. The material sequenced was PBMCs. The source of these receptors is a male donor in good health and CMV-seronegative.

The V gene is TRBV6-4, the J gene TRBJ2-2, with D maybe TRBD1 (6 bases). Trimming removed 5 bases from V and 1 base from J, with 11 bases in between. Per the germline V gene, CDR1 is MRHNA and CDR2 is SNTAGT. The CDR3 runs 15 residues. CDR3 nucleotide sequence: TGTGCCAGCAGTAGGGGGTCGATGAACACCGGGGAGCTGTTTTTT. Protein: CASSRGSMNTGELFF.

The chain combines TRBV5-4 with TRBJ2-7, with D possibly matching TRBD2 (6 bases). Germline lookup yields CDR1 SGHNT and CDR2 YYREEE (reference sequence). With 2 bases removed from V and 2 bases from J, the gap between germline ends came to 11 bases. CDR3 size: 14 residues. The CDR3 sequence: CASSFGGLAYEQYF. The CDR3 DNA follows: TGTGCCAGCAGCTTTGGGGGACTCGCCTACGAGCAGTACTTC.

The chain employs TRBV25-1 and TRBJ2-7, with D possibly being TRBD2 (5 bases). The V gene's germline CDR1 is MGHDK and CDR2 SYGVNS. This CDR3 comprises 15 residues. V was pared by 2 bases and J by 0 bases, with 11 bases between. CDR3 region: CASSEELGNSYEQYF. The CDR3 DNA is TGTGCCAGCAGTGAAGAGCTCGGGAACTCCTACGAGCAGTACTTC.

The chain recombines TRBV14 with TRBJ2-1, with no clear D. This CDR3 is 16 amino acids long. The V and J ends lost 2 bases and 6 bases respectively, with 17 bases between them. CDR1 and CDR2 (germline): SGHDN, FVKESK. The CDR3 DNA sequence: TGTGCCAGCAGCCAACTCGTTCGAAATTGGCCCAATGAGCAGTTCTTC. Its translation: CASSQLVRNWPNEQFF.

The chain recombines TRBV9 with TRBJ2-2; 10 nucleotides match TRBD1. The CDR3 spans 14 residues. V dropped 3 bases and J dropped 6; count of bases not matched to a gene: 2. Looked up from germline, CDR1 is SGDLS and CDR2 is YYNGEE. Here the CDR3 DNA reads TGTGCCAGCAGCGGACAGGGGGCGCCCGGGGAGCTGTTTTTT. Protein product: CASSGQGAPGELFF.

The chain recombines TRBV2 with TRBJ2-7; D is possibly TRBD1 (5 bases). The V gene's germline CDR1 is SNHLY and CDR2 FYNNEI. V shed 7 bases and J shed 3 bases, with 13 bases lying between them. The CDR3 has 13 residues. The CDR3 nucleotides are TGTGCCAGCAACCACAGGACCCTCTACGAGCAGTACTTC. Translation gives CASNHRTLYEQYF. Full variable domain (remainder filled in from reference TRBV2 and TRBJ2-7): EPEVTQTPSHQVTQMGQEVILRCVPISNHLYFYWYRQILGQKVEFLVSFYNNEISEKSEIFDDQFSVERPDGSNFTLKIRSTKLEDSAMYFCASNHRTLYEQYFGPGTRLTVT.

As DNA, the CDR3 is TGTGCCAGCAGTGGGGGGGGACGCCTGAACACTGAAGCTTTCTTT. The encoded protein is CASSGGGRLNTEAFF. The chain is built from TRBV5-5 and TRBJ1-1; D is perhaps TRBD1 (5 bases). Germline V lookup: CDR1 SGHKS, CDR2 YYEKEE (reference sequence). The CDR3 loop spans 15 amino acids. Trimming stripped 5 bases from V and 0 bases from J, with 14 bases between.

The chain carries TRBV19 and TRBJ2-1; 8 positions match TRBD1. This CDR3 contains 13 residues. V was clipped by 11 bases and J by 4 bases; unmatched bases: 7. CDR1 LNHDA and CDR2 SQIVND come from the germline V gene (reference sequence). DNA of the CDR3: TGTGCCGCCCAGGGGGCGGGATACAATGAGCAGTTCTTC. This gives the protein CAAQGAGYNEQFF. Using reference TRBV19 and TRBJ2-1 for the parts outside the CDR3, the full variable domain is DGGITQSPKYLFRKEGQNVTLSCEQNLNHDAMYWYRQDPGQGLRLIYYSQIVNDFQKGDIAEGYSVSREKKESFPLTVTSAQKNPTAFYLCAAQGAGYNEQFFGPGTRLTVL.

This chain uses TRBV6-1 with TRBJ2-3; 7 bases line up with TRBD2. Unmatched junction bases numbered 6, after V lost 8 bases and J lost 1 base. This CDR3 has 14 residues. Germline-derived CDR1 and CDR2 are MNHNS and SASEGT. CDR3 protein: CASRGTSGTDTQYF. In DNA, the CDR3 is TGTGCCAGCCGAGGAACTAGCGGCACAGATACGCAGTATTTT.

The genes are TRBV6-5 and TRBJ2-7, with 13 bases aligning to TRBD2. V trimming: 5 bases; J trimming: 5 bases; junction bases outside the gene matches: 6. Germline CDR1 MNHEY, CDR2 SVGAGI. This CDR3 is 15 amino acids long. CDR3 region: CASSRTSGRGNEQYF. DNA for the CDR3: TGTGCCAGCAGTCGAACTAGCGGGAGGGGGAACGAGCAGTACTTC.

This rearrangement joins TRBV15 to TRBJ2-5; 10 bases are shared with TRBD2. TRBJ2-7 explains the end of the DNA better; the J call may be wrong. Per the germline V gene, CDR1 is LNHNV and CDR2 is YYDKDF (reference sequence). This CDR3 contains 16 residues. The CDR3 loop is CATSSVTSGMTYEQYF. The CDR3 region has the DNA TGTGCCACCAGCAGTGTTACTAGCGGGATGACCTACGAGCAGTACTTC.

This sequence joins TRBV19 and TRBJ2-2; D possibly corresponds to TRBD1 (5 bases). This CDR3 comprises 14 residues. Germline values: CDR1 LNHDA, CDR2 SQIVND (reference sequence). Trimming took off 7 bases at V and 3 bases at J, with 12 bases between the two ends. The CDR3 loop reads CASTPGFYTGELFF. The CDR3 bases are TGTGCCAGTACCCCAGGGTTTTACACCGGGGAGCTGTTTTTT.

The chain links TRBV6-1 to TRBJ2-2; TRBD1 agrees at 7 bases. CDR3 size: 14 residues. CDR1 is MNHNS, CDR2 SASEGT, per germline. J was trimmed by 4 bases and V by 6 bases; bases with no gene match: 5. The DNA for the CDR3 is TGTGCCAGCAGAGACCAGGGGGTCACCGGGGAGCTGTTTTTT. Its translation is CASRDQGVTGELFF.

This chain connects TRBV10-3 to TRBJ2-2; D ambiguous. CDR1 is ENHRY, CDR2 SYGVKD, per germline. The CDR3 length is 13 residues. The V and J ends lost 2 bases and 10 bases respectively, with 11 bases between them. CDR3 protein: CAISEKQTVELFF. CDR3 coding DNA: TGTGCCATCAGTGAGAAGCAAACGGTGGAGCTGTTTTTT.

The CDR3 nucleotides read TGTGCCAGCAGCCCAATCCGGGACACTTTCACAGATACGCAGTATTTT. The encoded protein is CASSPIRDTFTDTQYF. This chain uses TRBV28 with TRBJ2-3; a possible D gene is TRBD1 (6 bases). The CDR3 covers 16 residues. V lost 6 bases to trimming and J lost 2 bases, with 18 bases between them. Germline CDR1 reads MDHEN; CDR2 reads SYDVKM.

The gene calls are TRBV15 and TRBJ1-2; D remains ambiguous. The CDR3 runs to 14 residues. Trimming left V 7 bases short and J 4 bases short, with 16 bases between. In germline, CDR1 is LNHNV, CDR2 YYDKDF (reference sequence). CDR3 region: CATTLDGGGYGYTF. DNA for the CDR3: TGTGCCACCACCTTGGACGGAGGCGGCTATGGCTACACCTTC.